These 13 T cell receptor beta chains share one sample of origin, sequenced in a study of cytomegalovirus exposure and HLA in healthy donors. A multiplex PCR was run with 60 Vbeta primers and 13 Jbeta primers. This table comes from immunoSEQ multiplex PCR, and its TCRdb copy is limited to in-frame clones, with some not included. The repertoire holds 74,000 or so clones, with about three quarters as singletons. What was sequenced was PBMCs. These receptors came from a man aged 45-65 years in good health and CMV-seropositive.

The rearrangement links TRBV7-8 to TRBJ2-1; weak D call: TRBD2 (7 bases). The CDR3 contains 16 residues. Germline values: CDR1 SGHVS, CDR2 FQNEAQ. V was pared by 5 bases and J by 0 bases, with 14 bases between. The CDR3 sequence: CASSPGGRASYNEQFF. CDR3 DNA sequence: TGTGCCAGCAGCCCCGGGGGGCGGGCCTCCTACAATGAGCAGTTCTTC. The full variable domain, in which reference TRBV7-8 and TRBJ2-1 provide the parts outside the CDR3, is GAGVSQSPRYKVAKRGQDVALRCDPISGHVSLFWYQQALGQGPEFLTYFQNEAQLDKSGLPSDRFFAERPEGSVSTLKIQRTQQEDSAVYLCASSPGGRASYNEQFFGPGTRLTVL.

Notes on this clone: One end of the junction fails to match germline, which may point to a read error. The rearrangement joins TRBV27 to TRBJ2-4, with D perhaps TRBD2 (6 bases). CDR3 size: 15 residues. Per the germline V gene, CDR1 is MNHEY and CDR2 is SMNVEV (reference sequence). The CDR3 is CASSRSELAKNSQYF. The DNA of the CDR3 is TGTGCCAGCAGTAGATCGGAACTAGCCAAAAACAGTCAGTACTTC.

This chain uses TRBV10-2 with TRBJ2-7; 9 bases align to TRBD1. There are 14 residues in the CDR3. The germline CDR1 and CDR2 sequences are WSHSY and SAAADI. V gave up 9 bases and J gave up 2 bases; unmatched junction bases: 8. The CDR3 is CASTLGQGTYEQYF. CDR3 sequence (DNA): TGCGCCAGTACTCTAGGACAGGGGACCTACGAGCAGTACTTC.

For the CDR3, the DNA is TGCGCCAGCAGCGAGGTGGGAGGTCACACAGATACGCAGTATTTT. This encodes CASSEVGGHTDTQYF. This sequence joins TRBV5-1 and TRBJ2-3; maybe TRBD2 (6 bases). Trimming took off 4 bases at V and 2 bases at J, with 14 bases between the two ends. The CDR3 is 15 residues long. Germline-derived CDR1 and CDR2 are SGHRS and YFSETQ. The full variable domain, rest sourced from reference TRBV5-1 and TRBJ2-3, is KAGVTQTPRYLIKTRGQQVTLSCSPISGHRSVSWYQQTPGQGLQFLFEYFSETQRNKGNFPGRFSGRQFSNSRSEMNVSTLELGDSALYLCASSEVGGHTDTQYFGPGTRLTVL.

The V gene is TRBV13, the J gene TRBJ2-5, with TRBD2 identical over 13 bases. Per germline, CDR1 PRHDT and CDR2 FYEKMQ (reference sequence). This CDR3 is 16 amino acids long. V trimming: 4 bases; J trimming: 1 base; junction bases outside the gene matches: 3. The CDR3 DNA sequence: TGTGCCAGCAGCTCCGGGACTAGCGGGACCCAAGAGACCCAGTACTTC. This codes for CASSSGTSGTQETQYF.

CDR3 nucleotides: TGTGCCAGCAGCCAATCCAGCTCCTACAATGAGCAGTTCTTC. It codes for CASSQSSSYNEQFF. The V and J genes are TRBV14 and TRBJ2-1, with no clear D. Trimming stripped 2 bases from V and 0 bases from J, with 5 bases between. This CDR3 comprises 14 residues. Germline V gives CDR1 SGHDN, CDR2 FVKESK.

V gene TRBV19 combines with J gene TRBJ2-1; D not certain. The CDR3 is 15 residues long. Trimming left V 3 bases short and J 0 bases short, with 9 bases between. Germline CDR1 and CDR2: LNHDA and SQIVND (reference sequence). This chain's CDR3 is CASSIGLHSYNEQFF. The CDR3 nucleotides are TGTGCCAGTAGTATCGGGTTGCACTCCTACAATGAGCAGTTCTTC.

This clone showed up just a few times. The chain couples TRBV30 to TRBJ1-6; TRBD1 might be the D (6 bases). The germline gives CDR1 GTSNPN, CDR2 SVGIG (reference sequence). This CDR3 is 13 amino acids long. V was clipped by 1 base and J by 6 bases, with 7 bases between them. The CDR3 loop reads CAWSDRVNSPLHF. In DNA form, the CDR3 reads TGTGCCTGGAGTGACAGGGTTAATTCACCCCTCCACTTT.

The chain links TRBV27 to TRBJ2-1; 8 nucleotides align to TRBD2. V trimming: 6 bases; J trimming: 10 bases; junction bases outside the gene matches: 8. This CDR3 region has 13 residues. Germline V lookup: CDR1 MNHEY, CDR2 SMNVEV (reference sequence). CDR3 protein: CASRSGAGVEQFF. CDR3 sequence (DNA): TGTGCCAGCAGATCCGGAGCGGGAGTGGAGCAGTTCTTC.

The V and J genes are TRBV7-2 and TRBJ2-3, with D maybe TRBD2 (5 bases). V was clipped by 0 bases and J by 0 bases, with 10 bases between them. The CDR3 is 16 residues long. Germline CDR1 is SGHTA and CDR2 is FQGNSA. The CDR3 DNA sequence: TGTGCCAGCAGCTTAGCCGGGATCGGAAGCACAGATACGCAGTATTTT. It is translated as CASSLAGIGSTDTQYF.

This clone is a singleton in its sample. V is TRBV9 and J is TRBJ2-3; 15 positions agree with TRBD2. CDR1 is SGDLS, CDR2 YYNGEE, per germline. The junction had 7 bases not matched to a gene; V was cut back by 0 bases and J by 5 bases. The CDR3 runs 18 residues. The CDR3 DNA reads as TGTGCCAGCAGCGTAGCTGTGGGACTAGCGGGGGGAGTAGATACGCAGTATTTT. It encodes CASSVAVGLAGGVDTQYF.

This chain connects TRBV7-2 to TRBJ2-4, with D maybe TRBD2 (7 bases). CDR1 is SGHTA and CDR2 is FQGNSA in the germline V gene. V gave up 5 bases and J gave up 2 bases, with 16 bases separating them. CDR3 length: 16 residues. This CDR3 is CASSGGRREPKNIQYF. The CDR3 bases are TGTGCCAGCAGCGGGGGGCGGCGGGAGCCCAAAAACATTCAGTACTTC.

J is TRBJ2-1 and V is TRBV7-9, with 8 bases lining up with TRBD2. Germline V gene lookup returns CDR1 SEHNR and CDR2 FQNEAQ (reference sequence). This CDR3 region has 14 residues. V lost 6 bases, J lost 1 base, and 2 bases stayed unmatched. CDR3 amino acids: CASRAGESYNEQFF. In DNA, the CDR3 is TGTGCCAGCAGAGCGGGAGAGTCCTACAATGAGCAGTTCTTC.